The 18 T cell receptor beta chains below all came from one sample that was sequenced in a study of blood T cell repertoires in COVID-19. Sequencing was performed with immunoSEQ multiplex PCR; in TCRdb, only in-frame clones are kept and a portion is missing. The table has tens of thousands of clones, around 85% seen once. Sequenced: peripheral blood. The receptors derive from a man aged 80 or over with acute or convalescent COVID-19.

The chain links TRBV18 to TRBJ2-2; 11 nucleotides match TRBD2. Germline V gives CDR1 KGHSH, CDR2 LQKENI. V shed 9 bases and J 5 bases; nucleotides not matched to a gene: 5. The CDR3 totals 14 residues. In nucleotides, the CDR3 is TGTGCCAGTACGACTAGCGGGATGACCGGGGAGCTGTTTTTT. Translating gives CASTTSGMTGELFF.

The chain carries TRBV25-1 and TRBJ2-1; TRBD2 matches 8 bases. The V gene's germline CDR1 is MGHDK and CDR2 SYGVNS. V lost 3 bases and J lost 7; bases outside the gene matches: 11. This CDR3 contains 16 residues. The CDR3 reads CASSDPTGGGLNEQFF. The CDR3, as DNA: TGTGCCAGCAGTGACCCTACGGGGGGGGGCCTTAATGAGCAGTTCTTC. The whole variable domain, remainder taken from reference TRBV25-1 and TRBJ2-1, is EADIYQTPRYLVIGTGKKITLECSQTMGHDKMYWYQQDPGMELHLIHYSYGVNSTEKGDLSSESTVSRIRTEHFPLTLESARPSHTSQYLCASSDPTGGGLNEQFFGPGTRLTVL.

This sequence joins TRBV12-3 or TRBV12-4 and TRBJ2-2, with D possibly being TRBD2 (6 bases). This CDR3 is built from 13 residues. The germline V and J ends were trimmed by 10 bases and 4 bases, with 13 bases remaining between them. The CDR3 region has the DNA TGTGCCAACGGGCATAGCGGCACCGGGGAGCTGTTTTTT. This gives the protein CANGHSGTGELFF.

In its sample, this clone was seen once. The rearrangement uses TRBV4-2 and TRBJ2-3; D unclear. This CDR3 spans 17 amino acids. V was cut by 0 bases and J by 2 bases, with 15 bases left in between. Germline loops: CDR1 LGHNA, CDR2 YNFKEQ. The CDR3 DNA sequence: TGTGCCAGCAGCCAAGAACTGGCTAGAGCGAACACAGATACGCAGTATTTT. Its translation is CASSQELARANTDTQYF.

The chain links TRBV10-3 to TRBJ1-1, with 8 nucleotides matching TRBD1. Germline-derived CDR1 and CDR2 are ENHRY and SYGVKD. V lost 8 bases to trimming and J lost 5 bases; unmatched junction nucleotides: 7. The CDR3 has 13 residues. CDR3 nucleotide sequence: TGTGCCATCCGAGACAGGGGCCAAACTGAAGCTTTCTTT. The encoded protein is CAIRDRGQTEAFF.

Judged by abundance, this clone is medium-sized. The CDR3 sequence is CASSYRGNRNTEAFF. The DNA of the CDR3 is TGTGCCAGCAGTTACCGTGGAAACAGGAACACTGAAGCTTTCTTT. V usage is TRBV6-2 or TRBV6-3 and J usage is TRBJ1-1; no reliable D call. The CDR3 has 15 amino acids. The V gene's germline CDR1 is MNHEY and CDR2 SVGEGT. V lost 2 bases to trimming and J lost 1 base, with 11 bases between them.

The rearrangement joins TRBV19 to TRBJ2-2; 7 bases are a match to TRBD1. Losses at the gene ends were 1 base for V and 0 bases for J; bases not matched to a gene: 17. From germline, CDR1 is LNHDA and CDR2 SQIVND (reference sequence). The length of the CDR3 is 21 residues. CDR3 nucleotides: TGTGCCAGTAGTATAGGAGTAGGACAGGCTAGGGCTCCAGCGAACACCGGGGAGCTGTTTTTT. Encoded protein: CASSIGVGQARAPANTGELFF.

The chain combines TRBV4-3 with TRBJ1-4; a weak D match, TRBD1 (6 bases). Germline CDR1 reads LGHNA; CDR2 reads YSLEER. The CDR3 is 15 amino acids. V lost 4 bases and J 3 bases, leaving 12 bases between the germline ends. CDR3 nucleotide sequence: TGCGCCAGCAGCCGTCTAACAGGGCCTAATGAAAAACTGTTTTTT. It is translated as CASSRLTGPNEKLFF.

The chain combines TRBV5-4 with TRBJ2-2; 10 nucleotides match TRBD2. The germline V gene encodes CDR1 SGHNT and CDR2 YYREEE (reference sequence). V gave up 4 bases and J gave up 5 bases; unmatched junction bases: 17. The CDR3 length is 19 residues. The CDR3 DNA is TGTGCCAGCAGCCCGCCCCTGAGCGGGGGGGAGTCTGGGACCGGGGAGCTGTTTTTT. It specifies CASSPPLSGGESGTGELFF.

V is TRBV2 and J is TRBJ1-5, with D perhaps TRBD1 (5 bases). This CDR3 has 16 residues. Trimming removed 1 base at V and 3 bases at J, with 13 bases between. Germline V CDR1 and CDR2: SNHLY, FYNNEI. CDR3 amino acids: CASSEGGVRNNQPQHF. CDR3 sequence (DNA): TGTGCCAGCAGTGAAGGGGGGGTAAGAAACAATCAGCCCCAGCATTTT.

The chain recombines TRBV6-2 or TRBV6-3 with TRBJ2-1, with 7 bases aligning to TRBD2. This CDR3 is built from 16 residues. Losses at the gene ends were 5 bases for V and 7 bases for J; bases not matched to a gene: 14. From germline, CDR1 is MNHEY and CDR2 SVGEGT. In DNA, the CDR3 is TGTGCCAGCAGTCCGCCGGGAGGAGGGGTGCGGAATGAGCAGTTCTTC. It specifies CASSPPGGGVRNEQFF.

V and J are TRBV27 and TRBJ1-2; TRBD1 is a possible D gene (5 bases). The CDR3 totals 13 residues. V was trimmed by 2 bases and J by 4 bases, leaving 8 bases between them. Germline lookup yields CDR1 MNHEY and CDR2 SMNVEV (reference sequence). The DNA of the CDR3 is TGTGCCAGCAGTTTAGGGGGGTCCTATGGCTACACCTTC. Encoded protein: CASSLGGSYGYTF.

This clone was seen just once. The CDR3 bases are TGTGCCAGCAGCTCGGGTAGTAGCAATCAGCCCCAGCATTTT. It specifies CASSSGSSNQPQHF. The chain employs TRBV3-1 (or the pseudogene TRBV3-2) and TRBJ1-5; D gene uncertain. The germline CDR1 and CDR2 sequences are LGHDT and YNNKEL (reference sequence). The V end was cut by 5 bases, the J end by 0 bases, with 8 bases between. This CDR3 spans 14 amino acids.

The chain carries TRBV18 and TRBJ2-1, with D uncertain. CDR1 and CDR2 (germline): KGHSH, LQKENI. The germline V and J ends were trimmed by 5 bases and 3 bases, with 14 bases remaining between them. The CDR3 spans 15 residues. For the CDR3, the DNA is TGTGCCAGCTCATACGACCAGGTGGGCTACAATGAGCAGTTCTTC. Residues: CASSYDQVGYNEQFF.

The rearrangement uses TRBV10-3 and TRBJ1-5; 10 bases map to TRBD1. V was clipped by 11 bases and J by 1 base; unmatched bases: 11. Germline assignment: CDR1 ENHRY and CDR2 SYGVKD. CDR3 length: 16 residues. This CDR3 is CAFCPTTGGSNQPQHF. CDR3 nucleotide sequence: TGTGCCTTCTGCCCCACGACAGGGGGCAGCAATCAGCCCCAGCATTTT.

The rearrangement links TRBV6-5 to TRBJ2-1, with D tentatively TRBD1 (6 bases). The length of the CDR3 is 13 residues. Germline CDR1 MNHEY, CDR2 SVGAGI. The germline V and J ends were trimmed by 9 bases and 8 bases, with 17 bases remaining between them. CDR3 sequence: CASFSPGADEQFF. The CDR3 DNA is TGTGCCAGTTTTTCCCCAGGGGCCGATGAGCAGTTCTTC.

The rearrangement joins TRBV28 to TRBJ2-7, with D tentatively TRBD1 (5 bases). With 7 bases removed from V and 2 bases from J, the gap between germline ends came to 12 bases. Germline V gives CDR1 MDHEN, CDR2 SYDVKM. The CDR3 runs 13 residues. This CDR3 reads CASTQDKTYEQYF. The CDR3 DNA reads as TGTGCCAGCACCCAGGACAAGACCTACGAGCAGTACTTC.

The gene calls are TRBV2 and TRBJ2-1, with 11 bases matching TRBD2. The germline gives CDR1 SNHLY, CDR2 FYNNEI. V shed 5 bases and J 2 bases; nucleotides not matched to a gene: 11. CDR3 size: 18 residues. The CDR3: CASSRHPSGGPPYNEQFF. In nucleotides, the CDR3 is TGTGCCAGCAGTCGTCATCCTAGCGGGGGGCCACCCTACAATGAGCAGTTCTTC.